This T cell receptor (beta chain) was found in a study of CD8+ T cells in alopecia areata. Study-wide background: Severity of treated patients was scored by affected scalp percentage.

Study-wide results and limits: More clonal than normal scalp was lesional scalp, particularly alopecia totalis/universalis.

A remark on this clone: Its specificity is not known.

RNA was isolated and reverse transcribed to cDNA, the sequencing template. Data came from immunoSEQ multiplex PCR; TCRdb stores just in-frame clones and leaves some out. The sample yields over 250,000 clones, roughly 63% seen once. The treatment here: oral pan-JAK inhibitor, 5-10 mg twice daily. It was from alopecia areata patients that lesional scalp punch biopsies and peripheral blood were collected. This specimen consisted of CD4+ T cells sorted from blood, obtained between weeks 51 and 54, from a patient treated with tofacitinib. The TCR comes from a human donor with alopecia areata.

The CDR3 region is CASSGQGQNEQFF. CDR3 nucleotide sequence: TGTGCCAGCAGTGGACAGGGTCAGAATGAGCAGTTCTTC. V and J are TRBV6-6 and TRBJ2-1, with 8 bases fitting TRBD1. J lost 7 bases, V lost 5 bases, and 4 bases had no gene match. The CDR3 totals 13 residues. Germline CDR1 MNHNY, CDR2 SVGAGI (reference sequence).